This is a list of T cell receptor beta chains from one sample in a study of cytomegalovirus exposure and HLA in healthy donors. Generated by immunoSEQ multiplex PCR, the TCRdb table keeps only in-frame clones and is missing some. This sample yields about 150,000 clones, of which around 80% are seen a single time; 2% to 2.5% belongs to the top ten. The sample taken for sequencing was PBMCs. These receptors came from a male donor in good health and CMV-seronegative. CDR3s include the opening cysteine and the closing phenylalanine or tryptophan. The order of the fields is clone size, V gene, J gene, CDR3 protein. Only part of the rows carry a size: once, few, many, or a class if the clone is expanded.

clone_size: .; v_call: TRBV2; j_call: TRBJ1-2; cdr3_aa: CASSPGGRKGYTF
clone_size: .; v_call: TRBV19; j_call: TRBJ2-2; cdr3_aa: CASSMDGYLAADTGELFF
clone_size: .; v_call: TRBV6-6; j_call: TRBJ2-5; cdr3_aa: CASSYSRTTYQETQYF
clone_size: .; v_call: TRBV6-6; j_call: TRBJ2-7; cdr3_aa: CASSYNRAEAQDEQYF
clone_size: .; v_call: TRBV27; j_call: TRBJ1-5; cdr3_aa: CASSFQGFSNQPQHF
clone_size: .; v_call: TRBV2; j_call: TRBJ2-7; cdr3_aa: CASFSGGEGEQYF
clone_size: .; v_call: TRBV4-1; j_call: TRBJ2-2; cdr3_aa: CASSQDARTGRPGELFF
clone_size: once; v_call: TRBV29-1; j_call: TRBJ2-3; cdr3_aa: CSVNSGSSGGTDTQYF
clone_size: .; v_call: TRBV5-6; j_call: TRBJ1-4; cdr3_aa: CASSLVGQGNEKLFF
clone_size: .; v_call: TRBV4-1; j_call: TRBJ2-7; cdr3_aa: CASSAQEGTEQYF
clone_size: .; v_call: TRBV5-1; j_call: TRBJ1-5; cdr3_aa: CASSSGAGQPQHF
clone_size: .; v_call: TRBV5-6; j_call: TRBJ1-2; cdr3_aa: CASSTGVRGYTF
clone_size: .; v_call: TRBV30; j_call: TRBJ2-5; cdr3_aa: CAWSRGGLRETQYF
clone_size: .; v_call: TRBV5-1; j_call: TRBJ1-1; cdr3_aa: CASSPGLMNTEAFF
clone_size: .; v_call: TRBV19; j_call: TRBJ1-2; cdr3_aa: CASSRGTGDYGYTF
clone_size: few; v_call: TRBV19; j_call: TRBJ1-1; cdr3_aa: CASSPGVNTEAFF
clone_size: .; v_call: TRBV5-4; j_call: TRBJ2-7; cdr3_aa: CASSSKTGSPYEQYF
clone_size: few; v_call: TRBV29-1; j_call: TRBJ2-1; cdr3_aa: CSVVSRTSDVDEQFF
clone_size: few; v_call: TRBV4-1; j_call: TRBJ1-4; cdr3_aa: CASSPSTGTNEKLFF
clone_size: .; v_call: TRBV10-3; j_call: TRBJ1-2; cdr3_aa: CAIRGGGGYTF
clone_size: .; v_call: TRBV18; j_call: TRBJ1-2; cdr3_aa: CASSRRREDYGYTF
clone_size: .; v_call: TRBV4-2; j_call: TRBJ2-5; cdr3_aa: CASSQLAGGGGVKLPQYF
clone_size: .; v_call: TRBV6-4; j_call: TRBJ2-1; cdr3_aa: CASSTVLAGSYNEQFF
clone_size: .; v_call: TRBV5-6; j_call: TRBJ1-1; cdr3_aa: CASSYDRGGPGNTEAFF
clone_size: once; v_call: TRBV19; j_call: TRBJ1-2; cdr3_aa: CASSIDRDRGNYGYTF
clone_size: once; v_call: TRBV5-1; j_call: TRBJ2-5; cdr3_aa: CASSVGGTQETQYF
clone_size: .; v_call: TRBV18; j_call: TRBJ2-7; cdr3_aa: CASSNRDRGVEQYF
clone_size: few; v_call: TRBV12-5; j_call: TRBJ2-3; cdr3_aa: CASGLGQGADTQYF
clone_size: .; v_call: TRBV7-2; j_call: TRBJ1-1; cdr3_aa: CASSLVGGMNTEAFF
clone_size: few; v_call: TRBV9; j_call: TRBJ1-2; cdr3_aa: CASSVEAGQGGYTF
clone_size: .; v_call: TRBV5-1; j_call: TRBJ1-1; cdr3_aa: CASSGRGRRPEAFF
clone_size: .; v_call: TRBV19; j_call: TRBJ1-6; cdr3_aa: CASSRKPSTVYNSPLHF
clone_size: .; v_call: TRBV2; j_call: TRBJ1-5; cdr3_aa: CASSGQGNQPQHF
clone_size: .; v_call: TRBV6-4; j_call: TRBJ2-1; cdr3_aa: CASSVEAGGYNEQFF
clone_size: few; v_call: TRBV11-1; j_call: TRBJ2-5; cdr3_aa: CASSSERGAAETQYF
clone_size: .; v_call: TRBV6-5; j_call: TRBJ2-7; cdr3_aa: CASSIGQNYEQYF
clone_size: .; v_call: TRBV7-9; j_call: TRBJ2-1; cdr3_aa: CASSLGGEGEQFF
clone_size: .; v_call: TRBV2; j_call: TRBJ1-1; cdr3_aa: CASKPGYYTEAFF
clone_size: .; v_call: TRBV10-3; j_call: TRBJ1-2; cdr3_aa: CAIRESRDSNFLGYGYTF
clone_size: .; v_call: TRBV6-5; j_call: TRBJ2-3; cdr3_aa: CASSPTSSGDTQYF
clone_size: few; v_call: TRBV2; j_call: TRBJ1-4; cdr3_aa: CASLLNRGSGEKLFF
clone_size: .; v_call: TRBV2; j_call: TRBJ2-4; cdr3_aa: CASSEGNWAGGENIQYF
clone_size: .; v_call: TRBV4-3; j_call: TRBJ2-7; cdr3_aa: CASSQSLGLAGAASYEQYF
clone_size: .; v_call: TRBV5-1; j_call: TRBJ2-3; cdr3_aa: CASSPGGGGGTDTQYF
clone_size: .; v_call: TRBV12-5; j_call: TRBJ2-2; cdr3_aa: CASGLGRTGSANTGELFF
clone_size: .; v_call: TRBV12-5; j_call: TRBJ1-1; cdr3_aa: CASGFGETLNTEAFF
clone_size: .; v_call: TRBV4-2; j_call: TRBJ1-4; cdr3_aa: CASSQVGGNEKLFF
clone_size: .; v_call: TRBV2; j_call: TRBJ2-1; cdr3_aa: CASSEEGEQFF
clone_size: once; v_call: TRBV7-2; j_call: TRBJ2-3; cdr3_aa: CASSLSGGLTDTQYF
clone_size: .; v_call: TRBV7-9; j_call: TRBJ2-5; cdr3_aa: CASSSGDSGRETQYF
clone_size: .; v_call: TRBV19; j_call: TRBJ2-1; cdr3_aa: CASSIMDTLSYNEQFF
clone_size: .; v_call: TRBV10-2; j_call: TRBJ1-1; cdr3_aa: CASLPETGTEAFF
clone_size: .; v_call: TRBV5-6; j_call: TRBJ2-5; cdr3_aa: CASSNEYQETQYF